A selection of T cell receptor beta chains follows, all from one sample in a study of graft-versus-host responses after intestinal transplantation. Antigens of these TCRs are unknown. Some clones are missing from TCRdb's copy, which holds only in-frame ones; the method was immunoSEQ multiplex PCR. The table includes roughly 110,000 clones, around 90% detected once. Sequenced material: unstimulated CD4+ T cells sorted from spleen or lymph node cells, taken before transplant. All receptors derive from a human donor who was the organ donor for an intestinal transplant. The CDR3 runs from the conserved cysteine through the conserved F or W. Each record gives: clone size, V gene, J gene, CDR3 protein. Only part of the rows carry a size: once, few, many, or a class if the clone is expanded.

once	TRBV19	TRBJ2-3	CASILGRTQYF
few	TRBV5-6	TRBJ2-3	CASSLAPSAVTDTQYF
-	TRBV9	TRBJ1-4	CASSVGQGAEEKLFF
once	TRBV7-2	TRBJ1-2	CASSWQTGTPNYGYTF
-	TRBV11-1	TRBJ2-7	CASSLAGGAYEQYF
-	TRBV7-9	TRBJ2-3	CASSFSGDTQYF
-	TRBV5-6	TRBJ2-1	CASSSQGGQFF
few	TRBV5-1	TRBJ2-5	CASSYGRGGETQYF
-	TRBV7-2	TRBJ2-7	CASSLNSGVSSYEQYF
-	TRBV19	TRBJ1-1	CASRDRGRRTEAFF
-	TRBV19	TRBJ1-4	CASSIVLRQLNEKLFF
-	TRBV6-6	TRBJ2-7	CASSLGGTISYEQYF
-	TRBV19	TRBJ1-4	CASSILSRGGNDEKLFF
-	TRBV5-1	TRBJ2-5	CASSPSGRGGGETQYF
-	TRBV12-5	TRBJ2-2	CAGAGYTGELFF
-	TRBV6-1	TRBJ1-6	CASSGLVLFHF
-	TRBV9	TRBJ2-3	CASSVLAGGPDTQYF
-	TRBV5-4	TRBJ1-2	CASSLVTNTRGGYTF
-	TRBV7-7	TRBJ1-1	CASSFPGPGTEAFF
-	TRBV7-3	TRBJ2-1	CASSLMAGLGRSYNNEQFF
-	TRBV4-1	TRBJ2-7	CASSQDTPPREQYF
-	TRBV6-5	TRBJ1-1	CASSYSEDMNTEAFF
-	TRBV4-1	TRBJ1-5	CASSQGTLSNQPQHF
few	TRBV11-3	TRBJ2-7	CASSPTTLGTYEQYF
few	TRBV2	TRBJ2-1	CASSPPPRGPEQFF
once	TRBV6-1	TRBJ2-7	CASSDQARTSYEQYF
-	TRBV19	TRBJ1-4	CASSIGTGGLGREKLFF
-	TRBV15	TRBJ1-4	CATSRRTQGNEKLFF
-	TRBV19	TRBJ1-5	CASSIGNQPQHF
-	TRBV27	TRBJ2-5	CARARTGRQETQYF
-	TRBV5-6	TRBJ2-4	CASSLSRSYALNIQYF
few	TRBV5-4	TRBJ2-7	CASSPMDRADHEQYF
-	TRBV18	TRBJ2-7	CASSPPGQGIYEQYF
-	TRBV6-5	TRBJ2-7	CASSYSPGGSAYEQYF
-	TRBV7-3	TRBJ2-1	CASSLMRFNEQFF
-	TRBV21-1	TRBJ2-7	CASSKLAIYEQYF
-	TRBV5-1	TRBJ2-7	CASSKDRARYRLYF
-	TRBV29-1	TRBJ2-5	CSGGDFTSSQETQYF
few	TRBV18	TRBJ1-6	CASSPLDNSPLHF
once	TRBV14	TRBJ2-7	CASSRGQGGLGEQYF
-	TRBV5-1	TRBJ2-7	CASSSSGGAEQYF
-	TRBV7-8	TRBJ2-7	CASSLLTGTAYEQYF
-	TRBV5-1	TRBJ2-7	CASSLAPASYEQYF
-	TRBV6-1	TRBJ1-2	CASSDAAAYGYTF
-	TRBV30	TRBJ2-2	CAWSRDSTHTGELFF
-	TRBV19	TRBJ1-5	CASSPIDRVASNQPQHF
-	TRBV29-1	TRBJ1-4	CSVAGVETNEKLFF
-	TRBV4-1	TRBJ1-5	CASSQDGGENQPQHF
-	TRBV9	TRBJ2-1	CASSVDRVSYNEQFF
-	TRBV9	TRBJ1-2	CASSTQGAFALNGYTF
-	TRBV29-1	TRBJ1-1	CSVAKRTGWNPEAFF
-	TRBV19	TRBJ1-1	CASSIERTGGAPAEAFF
-	TRBV2	TRBJ1-1	CASLKGPNTEAFF
-	TRBV11-2	TRBJ1-5	CASSFGQNQPQHF
-	TRBV9	TRBJ2-7	CASSVGLAGPSYEQYF
-	TRBV6-1	TRBJ1-6	CASSEAGSMNSPLHF
-	TRBV10-3	TRBJ1-6	CAIRERQDPNSPLHF